This T cell receptor (beta chain) was profiled in a study of glioma-infiltrating T cells. The CDR3 sequence is 11 residues long. Per germline, CDR1 MNHNS and CDR2 SASEGT. The V end lost 10 bases, the J end lost 4 bases, and 10 bases lay between the germline ends. Using RNA template, CDR3s of TCR alpha and beta were amplified with iRepertoire arm-PCR. TCRdb re-analysed the multiplex PCR reads in MiXCR, keeping a single row per CDR3 protein. The sample includes over 140,000 distinct CDR3 sequences, approximately 39% of them seen just once. The table lists this clonotype with a few counts. The receptor was derived from a human donor with low-grade glioma or glioblastoma, undergoing nonglioma brain surgery, or in good health (not recorded which). J is TRBJ2-5 and V is TRBV6-1, with D perhaps matching TRBD2 (5 bases). The sequenced sample was glioma tissue, nonneoplastic brain tissue, or PBMCs (not recorded which). The CDR3 sequence: CATQRGETQYF. CDR3 sequence (DNA): TGTGCCACCCAACGGGGAGAGACCCAGTACTTC.